These 18 T cell receptor beta chains were all obtained from the same sample, sequenced in a study of blood T cell repertoires in COVID-19. The repertoire was sequenced with immunoSEQ multiplex PCR; TCRdb's copy has only in-frame clones and lacks some. The sample lists about 140,000 clones; over 60% were seen once. Sequencing input: peripheral blood. These receptors came from a woman aged 80 or older with active or convalescent COVID-19.

The rearrangement links TRBV19 to TRBJ2-6; 9 bases are a match to TRBD1. Germline CDR1 LNHDA, CDR2 SQIVND (reference sequence). This CDR3 contains 15 residues. V lost 7 bases, J lost 4 bases, and 5 bases stayed unmatched. As DNA, the CDR3 is TGTGCCAGTAAAACAGGGGGCGCCGGGGCCAACGTCCTGACTTTC. Its translation: CASKTGGAGANVLTF.

Here the CDR3 DNA reads TGTGCCAGCAGCTTTGGCAAGAACACTGAAGCTTTCTTT. Amino acids: CASSFGKNTEAFF. The chain employs TRBV7-3 and TRBJ1-1, with D unresolved. This CDR3 is built from 13 residues. CDR1 SGHTA and CDR2 FQGTGA come from the germline V gene. Deletions cut 3 bases from V and 1 base from J, with 6 bases between.

CDR3 loop: CASSQETIGVAGELFF. CDR3 in DNA: TGTGCCAGCAGCCAAGAAACAATCGGGGTGGCCGGGGAGCTGTTTTTT. The rearrangement joins TRBV4-2 to TRBJ2-2; D is possibly TRBD2 (5 bases). Germline CDR1 reads LGHNA; CDR2 reads YNFKEQ. The CDR3 runs 16 residues. The V gene lost 0 bases and the J gene lost 6 bases, with 14 bases spanning the gap.

This rearrangement joins TRBV18 to TRBJ2-3; the D gene is possibly TRBD2 (6 bases). Germline CDR1 is KGHSH and CDR2 is LQKENI. The CDR3 has 15 residues. The V end lost 2 bases, the J end lost 3 bases, and 12 bases lay between the germline ends. The CDR3 coding sequence is TGTGCCAGCTCACCAAAGGGACTCGCGACAGATACGCAGTATTTT. Residues: CASSPKGLATDTQYF.

The V gene is TRBV29-1, the J gene TRBJ2-2; tentatively, D is TRBD2 (5 bases). V lost 3 bases and J lost 0, with 11 bases in between. This CDR3 contains 15 residues. Per the germline V gene, CDR1 is SQVTM and CDR2 is ANQGSEA. CDR3: CSVEAGNTNTGELFF. The CDR3 DNA reads as TGCAGCGTTGAGGCCGGGAACACGAACACCGGGGAGCTGTTTTTT.

This chain uses TRBV28 with TRBJ1-2; possible D gene TRBD1, 6 bases. The CDR3 runs to 15 residues. Germline V gives CDR1 MDHEN, CDR2 SYDVKM. Trimming removed 5 bases at V and 2 bases at J, with 15 bases between. The CDR3, as DNA: TGTGCCAGCAGTCCTTCGGACAGAGAAAACTATGGCTACACCTTC. This codes for CASSPSDRENYGYTF.

The rearrangement links TRBV7-9 to TRBJ2-7, with D possibly matching TRBD2 (6 bases). Germline assignment: CDR1 SEHNR and CDR2 FQNEAQ (reference sequence). V was clipped by 5 bases and J by 3 bases, with 17 bases between them. This CDR3 region has 15 residues. CDR3 DNA: TGTGCCAGCAGCGACACAGGAGGGAGGTTCTACGAGCAGTACTTC. As protein: CASSDTGGRFYEQYF.

V usage is TRBV21-1 and J usage is TRBJ2-3; the table's D call TRBD1 went unverified against the DNA. TRBV21-1 has pseudogene status. This CDR3 is 17 amino acids long. DNA of the CDR3: TGTGCCAGCAGCAAAGCGGGGGCCGCACGGAACACAGATACGCAGTATTTT. It encodes CASSKAGAARNTDTQYF.

The chain employs TRBV5-6 and TRBJ1-2; D not resolved. CDR1 is SGHDT and CDR2 is YYEEEE in the germline V gene. Trimming cost V 4 bases and J 4 bases, with 11 bases left between them. There are 13 residues in the CDR3. CDR3 DNA sequence: TGTGCCAGCAGCGGCGGGGATATCTATGGCTACACCTTC. This sequence encodes CASSGGDIYGYTF. Drawing the rest from reference TRBV5-6 and TRBJ1-2, the complete variable domain is DAGVTQSPTHLIKTRGQQVTLRCSPKSGHDTVSWYQQALGQGPQFIFQYYEEEERQRGNFPDRFSGHQFPNYSSELNVNALLLGDSALYLCASSGGDIYGYTFGSGTRLTVV.

The rearrangement joins TRBV19 to TRBJ2-3; a possible D gene is TRBD2 (6 bases). In germline, CDR1 is LNHDA, CDR2 SQIVND (reference sequence). Trimming took 4 bases from V and 6 from J, leaving 20 bases between them. The CDR3 extends over 16 amino acids. CDR3 loop: CASSNPSGTQLDTQYF. The CDR3 DNA is TGTGCCAGTAGTAACCCGTCTGGGACTCAATTGGATACGCAGTATTTT.

This chain uses TRBV11-2 with TRBJ1-2; 7 bases are a match to TRBD1. Germline V lookup: CDR1 SGHAT, CDR2 FQNNGV. The CDR3 totals 13 residues. V lost 5 bases and J lost 6; bases outside the gene matches: 6. The CDR3 is CASSRTGRDGYTF. The DNA for the CDR3 is TGTGCCAGCAGCCGGACAGGAAGGGATGGCTACACCTTC.

The V gene is TRBV10-3, the J gene TRBJ1-1; D not resolved. Germline loops: CDR1 ENHRY, CDR2 SYGVKD. V was trimmed by 10 bases and J by 1 base, leaving 16 bases between them. There are 14 residues in the CDR3. CDR3 sequence reads: CATRHLTENTEAFF. CDR3 DNA: TGTGCCACCCGGCATTTAACAGAGAACACTGAAGCTTTCTTT.

The chain employs TRBV2 and TRBJ1-2; 7 positions agree with TRBD1. Trimming at V came to 4 bases and at J to 4 bases, leaving 12 bases not matched to a gene. The V gene's germline CDR1 is SNHLY and CDR2 FYNNEI. This CDR3 contains 16 residues. The CDR3 spells CASSGFMGRQGYGYTF. The CDR3 nucleotides read TGTGCCAGCAGTGGGTTCATGGGGAGACAGGGCTATGGCTACACCTTC.

Notes on this clone: At one end the junction does not follow the germline gene, possibly because of a read error. V and J are TRBV5-1 and TRBJ2-7; maybe TRBD2 (7 bases). The germline V gene has CDR1 SGHRS and CDR2 YFSETQ. The CDR3 is 16 residues long. In nucleotides, the CDR3 is TGCGCCAGCTGCTTGGGCCCGGGGGGAGGGGGCTACGAGCAGTACTTC. It yields the protein CASCLGPGGGGYEQYF.

The chain employs TRBV7-2 and TRBJ1-4, with a tentative D call TRBD1 (5 bases). This CDR3 has 15 residues. Germline CDR1 reads SGHTA; CDR2 reads FQGNSA. Trimming left V 0 bases short and J 5 bases short, with 10 bases between. The CDR3 DNA follows: TGTGCCAGCAGCTTAGCTGGTGGGGCGAATGAAAAACTGTTTTTT. Its translation is CASSLAGGANEKLFF. The whole variable domain, remainder taken from reference TRBV7-2 and TRBJ1-4, is GAGVSQSPSNKVTEKGKDVELRCDPISGHTALYWYRQSLGQGLEFLIYFQGNSAPDKSGLPSDRFSAERTGGSVSTLTIQRTQQEDSAVYLCASSLAGGANEKLFFGSGTQLSVL.

The chain carries TRBV19 and TRBJ1-5; no definite D call. Germline CDR1 is LNHDA and CDR2 is SQIVND (reference sequence). Trimming removed 10 bases from V and 3 bases from J, with 16 bases in between. This CDR3 contains 14 residues. CDR3 loop: CATSDWSDNQPQHF. The DNA for the CDR3 is TGTGCCACTTCCGACTGGTCTGACAATCAGCCCCAGCATTTT.

About this clone itself: At one boundary the junction diverges from the germline segment, which might be a read error. The chain combines TRBV12-5 with TRBJ2-3; a possible D gene is TRBD1 (6 bases). Germline V gene data show CDR1 as LGHNT and CDR2 as FRNRAP. This CDR3 has 15 residues. The CDR3 reads CASGAGAKATDAQYF. For the CDR3, the DNA is TGTGCTAGTGGTGCAGGGGCCAAGGCCACAGATGCGCAGTATTTT. The full variable domain, in which reference TRBV12-5 and TRBJ2-3 provide the parts outside the CDR3, is DARVTQTPRHKVTEMGQEVTMRCQPILGHNTVFWYRQTMMQGLELLAYFRNRAPLDDSGMPKDRFSAEMPDATLATLKIQPSEPRDSAVYFCASGAGAKATDAQYFGPGTRLTVL.

V and J are TRBV6-5 and TRBJ2-7; D perhaps matches TRBD2 (5 bases). Deletions cut 0 bases from V and 6 bases from J, with 9 bases between. The V gene's germline CDR1 is MNHEY and CDR2 SVGAGI. The CDR3 totals 13 residues. The CDR3 DNA reads as TGTGCCAGCAGTTACTCGATGGGAGTCGAGCAGTACTTC. The encoded protein is CASSYSMGVEQYF.